Listed below are T cell receptor beta chains from one sample, sequenced in a study of T cell changes during pregnancy in multiple sclerosis. Profiling relied on immunoSEQ multiplex PCR, and the TCRdb table lists in-frame clones only, not all of them. The sample lists 55,000 to 65,000 clones, roughly 92% occurring once. Material: CD8+ T cells from peripheral blood mononuclear cells, obtained in the third trimester of pregnancy. The source is a female donor with multiple sclerosis, enrolled in a pregnancy study. Each CDR3 is given with its conserved first and last residue. The D gene is left open where the match is weak. Clone size is stated in some rows and not others, as once, few, many or a class when expanded.

d_call	j_call	clone_size	v_call	cdr3_nt	cdr3_aa
TRBD1	TRBJ2-7	-	TRBV12-5	TGTGCTAGTGGTTTGGACAGGGGGTACGAGCAGTACTTC	CASGLDRGYEQYF
-	TRBJ2-3	-	TRBV2	TGTGCCAGCAGTGACCACAGGAGCACAGATACGCAGTATTTT	CASSDHRSTDTQYF
TRBD1	TRBJ2-7	-	TRBV13	TGTGCCAGCAGCTACGGACAGGGTGGCGAGCAGTACTTC	CASSYGQGGEQYF
TRBD2	TRBJ2-7	-	TRBV4-1	TGCGCCAGCAGCCAAGTAGCGGGAGACCCCTACGAGCAGTACTTC	CASSQVAGDPYEQYF
-	TRBJ1-3	-	TRBV13	TGTGCCAGCAGTTTTCGACTTAATCCAGGGAACACCATATATTTT	CASSFRLNPGNTIYF
TRBD2	TRBJ2-1	-	TRBV19	TGTGCCAGTAGTATTCTCACAGGGGGACTAGCGGGGAACTACAATGAGCAGTTCTTC	CASSILTGGLAGNYNEQFF
-	TRBJ2-5	once	TRBV28	TGTGCCACCTCAGATGTAGCCCAAGAGACCCAGTACTTC	CATSDVAQETQYF
TRBD1	TRBJ2-7	-	TRBV6-5	TGTGCCAGCAGTGTGGGACAGTACTTTTACGAGCAGTACTTC	CASSVGQYFYEQYF
-	TRBJ2-7	-	TRBV27	TGTGCCAGCAGTTTACGAGGGGGCGAGCAGTACTTC	CASSLRGGEQYF
-	TRBJ1-2	-	TRBV5-4	TGTGCCAGCAGCTTGGCCTTCACGGACAGCTCCGCCTATGGCTACACCTTC	CASSLAFTDSSAYGYTF
TRBD2	TRBJ2-3	-	TRBV28	TGTGCCAGCGGGATAGCGGGAGGCACAGATACGCAGTATTTT	CASGIAGGTDTQYF
-	TRBJ1-5	-	TRBV2	TGTGCCAGCAGTGATTTGGGGAGGGGCCCCCATCAGCCCCAGCATTTT	CASSDLGRGPHQPQHF
TRBD1	TRBJ2-3	-	TRBV14	TGTGCCAGCAGCCAAGGGACAGGGGAATTTGATACGCAGTATTTT	CASSQGTGEFDTQYF
-	TRBJ1-2	-	TRBV27	TGTGCCAGCACCCCTCTGGGGGGGCAGGGCTACACCTTC	CASTPLGGQGYTF
-	TRBJ1-1	once	TRBV10-2	TGCGCCAGCAATCCGGGGGGCCGGATTGAAGCTTTCTTT	CASNPGGRIEAFF
-	TRBJ1-1	-	TRBV2	TGTGCCAGCACCCTTCGGGGGTTGAACACTGAAGCTTTCTTT	CASTLRGLNTEAFF
-	TRBJ2-3	-	TRBV6-1	TGTGCCAGCAGTGAAGGACTAGACTCAGATACGCAGTATTTT	CASSEGLDSDTQYF
-	TRBJ2-7	once	TRBV4-2	TGTGCCAGCAGCCAAGATGTGAGTCAGGGTGCAGGGTACGAGCAGTACTTC	CASSQDVSQGAGYEQYF
TRBD2	TRBJ2-1	-	TRBV7-9	TGTGCCAGCAGCTTGGTTCTAGCGGGAGGCAATGAGCAGTTCTTC	CASSLVLAGGNEQFF
TRBD2	TRBJ2-7	-	TRBV5-1	TGCGCCAGCAGACCTGCCCCGCCGGGACTAGCGAGGTCCTACGAGCAGTACTTC	CASRPAPPGLARSYEQYF
TRBD2	TRBJ2-7	-	TRBV27	TGTGCCAGCAGTTTATTTGCTAGCGGGAGATTTCCGCACGAGCAGTACTTC	CASSLFASGRFPHEQYF
-	TRBJ2-3	-	TRBV28	TGTGCCAGCAGTTCCGGGACTCGACCCCCAGATACGCAGTATTTT	CASSSGTRPPDTQYF
TRBD2	TRBJ2-1	-	TRBV15	TGTGCCACCAGCCGCGGGAGAGTTGACAATGAGCAGTTCTTC	CATSRGRVDNEQFF
-	TRBJ1-1	-	TRBV10-2	TGCGCCAGCAGTGATTTTCGGGTGGAGTGG	CASSDFRVEW
-	TRBJ2-7	-	TRBV4-1	TGCGCCAGCAGCCAAGCCCACACCTCCTACGAGCAGTACTTC	CASSQAHTSYEQYF
TRBD2	TRBJ2-2	-	TRBV7-2	TGTGCCAGCAGCCAGCTAGCGGAATGGACCGGGGAGCTGTTTTTT	CASSQLAEWTGELFF
-	TRBJ2-7	-	TRBV9	TGTGCCAGCAGCGAGGGGGACCACTCCTACGAGCAGTACTTC	CASSEGDHSYEQYF
TRBD2	TRBJ2-7	-	TRBV9	TGTGCCAGCAGCGTAGAGGGACTAGGGTCCTACGAGCAGTACTTC	CASSVEGLGSYEQYF
TRBD1	TRBJ2-5	-	TRBV20-1	TGCAGTGCCCAGGGGGCAGGGACCCAGTACTTC	CSAQGAGTQYF
TRBD2	TRBJ2-1	-	TRBV9	TGTGCCAGCAGCGTGTTAGCGGGTGGGAGTAGCTCCTACAATGAGCAGTTCTTC	CASSVLAGGSSSYNEQFF
-	TRBJ2-5	-	TRBV4-1	TGCGCCAGCAGCCACCCAGCAGGGTGGGGCTTCCAAGAGACCCAGTACTTC	CASSHPAGWGFQETQYF
-	TRBJ1-2	-	TRBV6-6	TGTGCCAGCAGTTATGGAGGGGTGGGTGGCTACACCTTC	CASSYGGVGGYTF
TRBD2	TRBJ2-7	-	TRBV27	TGTGCCAGCAGTTTATCCTGGGGTAGCGGGAGCCTCGAGCAGTACTTC	CASSLSWGSGSLEQYF
-	TRBJ2-6	-	TRBV27	TGTGCCAGCAGTTTCTTGCCTACTGGGGCCAACGTCCTGACTTTC	CASSFLPTGANVLTF
TRBD2	TRBJ2-1	once	TRBV29-1	TGCAGCGCAACTACCCTAGCGGGTCCCCATGAGCAGTTCTTC	CSATTLAGPHEQFF
-	TRBJ1-2	-	TRBV29-1	TGCAGCGTAGACGGCTTAGCAAACTATGGCTACACCTTC	CSVDGLANYGYTF
TRBD1	TRBJ2-2	-	TRBV6-4	TGTGCCAGCAGTGAGCGGACAGGGCACACCGGGGAGCTGTTTTTT	CASSERTGHTGELFF
TRBD2	TRBJ2-7	-	TRBV9	TGTGCCAGCAGCGTAGGACTAGCGGACTCCTACGAGCAGTACTTC	CASSVGLADSYEQYF
TRBD1	TRBJ1-5	-	TRBV28	TGTGCCAGCAGTTTATGTTGCACAGGGGGGGATCAGCCCCAGCATTTT	CASSLCCTGGDQPQHF
TRBD2	TRBJ2-2	-	TRBV9	TGTGCCAGCAGCGTAGCAACTAGCGGTACGAACACCGGGGAGCTGTTTTTT	CASSVATSGTNTGELFF
-	TRBJ2-7	once	TRBV30	TGTGCCTGGTCCGCCTTGGACAGTCATTACGAGCAGTACTTC	CAWSALDSHYEQYF
TRBD2	TRBJ2-1	-	TRBV6-5	TGTGCCAGCAGTTTCCTTAGCGGGGAGCAGTTCTTC	CASSFLSGEQFF
-	TRBJ2-7	-	TRBV19	TGTGCCAGTAGTATCTTAATTGCAGGGTTGGACGAGCAGTACTTC	CASSILIAGLDEQYF
TRBD2	TRBJ2-5	-	TRBV28	TGTGCCAGCAGTTTACCCGGCGGTTTTGTCGAGAACCGACCCGAGGGACTAGCAGCCCAGTACTTC	CASSLPGGFVENRPEGLAAQYF
-	TRBJ1-2	once	TRBV6-6	TGTGCCAGCAGCCCGTGGGTCCGAGGAGGCTACACCTTC	CASSPWVRGGYTF
TRBD1	TRBJ1-1	-	TRBV5-4	TGTGCCAGCAGCGACGCCGGGACAGGGGGGACTGAAGCTTTCTTT	CASSDAGTGGTEAFF
TRBD1	TRBJ2-7	-	TRBV4-1	TGCGCCAGCAGCCAAGAGGACAGGGCATCCTACGAGCAGTACTTC	CASSQEDRASYEQYF
-	TRBJ1-1	-	TRBV4-1	TGCGCCAGCAGCCAAGGTGCACAGCTTGAAGCTTTCTTT	CASSQGAQLEAFF
-	TRBJ2-7	-	TRBV28	TGTGCCAGCACCAGCGGTCAGGGGCGCCAGCAGTACTTC	CASTSGQGRQQYF
TRBD1	TRBJ2-1	-	TRBV7-9	TGTGCCATCGAGAGGCCGGGACAGGGTTATGAGCAGTTCTTC	CAIERPGQGYEQFF